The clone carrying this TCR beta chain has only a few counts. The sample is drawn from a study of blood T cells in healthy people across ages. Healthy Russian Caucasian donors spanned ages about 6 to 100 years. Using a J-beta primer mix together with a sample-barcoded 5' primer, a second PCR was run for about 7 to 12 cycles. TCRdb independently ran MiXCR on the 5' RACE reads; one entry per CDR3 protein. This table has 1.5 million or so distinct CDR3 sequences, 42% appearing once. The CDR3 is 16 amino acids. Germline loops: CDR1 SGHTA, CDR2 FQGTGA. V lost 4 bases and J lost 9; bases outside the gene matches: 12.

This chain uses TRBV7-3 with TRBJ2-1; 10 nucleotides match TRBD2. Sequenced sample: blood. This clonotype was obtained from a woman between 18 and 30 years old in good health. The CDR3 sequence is CASSSSGGALLSEQFF. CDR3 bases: TGTGCCAGCAGCTCCAGCGGGGGGGCCTTATTGAGTGAGCAGTTCTTC.